Described below is a single TCR beta chain sequence and its context. Its specificity is not known. The data derive from a study of T cell responses to AZD1222 COVID-19 vaccine. Study results and limitations: The donor group comprised mostly white British people and more females; the analysis possibly underestimated clonal diversity. As reported, nearly half of all spike-specific TCRs target variant regions that are unmutated. Spike-specific TCR breadth and depth were elevated following two AZD1222 doses.

The repertoire was sequenced with immunoSEQ multiplex PCR; TCRdb's copy has only in-frame clones and lacks some. The table includes 160,000 or so clones, over 75% detected once. The sample in question was peripheral blood, obtained 28 days after the second AZD1222 dose. The receptor's source is an adult who received the AZD1222 COVID-19 vaccine.

Written as DNA, the CDR3 is TGTGCCAGCAGCTCTCAGGACAGGGGCTACGAGCAGTACTTC. It is translated as CASSSQDRGYEQYF. The V call is TRBV5-6, the J call TRBJ2-7; 9 positions agree with TRBD1. Germline-derived CDR1 and CDR2 are SGHDT and YYEEEE. This CDR3 has 14 residues. Trimming removed 3 bases from V and 3 bases from J; junction bases left unmatched: 4.